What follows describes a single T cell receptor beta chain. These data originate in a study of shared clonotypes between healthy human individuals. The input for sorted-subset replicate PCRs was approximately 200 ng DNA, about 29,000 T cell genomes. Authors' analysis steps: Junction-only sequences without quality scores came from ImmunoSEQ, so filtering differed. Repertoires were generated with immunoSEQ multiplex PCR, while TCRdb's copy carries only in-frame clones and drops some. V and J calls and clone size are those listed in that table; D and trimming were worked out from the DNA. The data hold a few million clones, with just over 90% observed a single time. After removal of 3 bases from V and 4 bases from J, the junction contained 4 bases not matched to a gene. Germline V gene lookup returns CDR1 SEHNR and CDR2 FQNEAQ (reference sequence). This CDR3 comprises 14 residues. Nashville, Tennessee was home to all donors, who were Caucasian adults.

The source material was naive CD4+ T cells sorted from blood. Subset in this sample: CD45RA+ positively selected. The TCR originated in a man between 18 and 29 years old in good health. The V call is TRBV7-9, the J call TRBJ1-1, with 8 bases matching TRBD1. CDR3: CASSFADRVTEAFF. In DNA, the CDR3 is TGTGCCAGCAGCTTCGCGGACAGGGTCACTGAAGCTTTCTTT.